This T cell receptor (beta chain) was sequenced for a study of glioma-infiltrating T cells. General observations from the study: Above-expected tissue-blood divergence occurred in all gliomas, most in low-grade ones.

V lost 1 base to trimming and J lost 8 bases, with 6 bases between them. This CDR3 is built from 11 residues. The germline gives CDR1 DFQATT, CDR2 SNEGSKA (reference sequence). This clonotype was observed many times. Its target is not known. Amplification of TCR alpha and beta CDR3 regions from RNA used iRepertoire nested multiplex PCR. For one-step reverse transcription and amplification, roughly 95-400 ng of tissue mRNA or PBMC total RNA was used. TCRdb used MiXCR to reprocess the multiplex PCR reads, holding one entry per CDR3 protein. The sample has about 130,000 distinct CDR3 sequences, 20% to 25% seen once.

This chain links TRBV20-1 with TRBJ2-1; no firm D call. The source material was glioma tissue, nonneoplastic brain tissue, or PBMCs (not recorded which). The receptor was derived from a human donor with low-grade glioma or glioblastoma, undergoing nonglioma brain surgery, or in good health (not recorded which). CDR3 coding DNA: TGCAGTGCTAGAGGGGCCCATGAGCAGTTCTTC. This sequence encodes CSARGAHEQFF.